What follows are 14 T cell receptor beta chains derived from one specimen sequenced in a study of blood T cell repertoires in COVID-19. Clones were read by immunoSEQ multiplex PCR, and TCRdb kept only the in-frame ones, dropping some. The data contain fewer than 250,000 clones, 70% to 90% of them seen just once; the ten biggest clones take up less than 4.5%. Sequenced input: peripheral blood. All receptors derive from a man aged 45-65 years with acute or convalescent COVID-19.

This CDR3 is CASSTLLGQDSVGEKLFF. The DNA of the CDR3 is TGTGCCAGCAGCACCCTGCTAGGACAGGACTCGGTCGGTGAAAAACTGTTTTTT. The rearrangement links TRBV28 to TRBJ1-4; 7 bases align to TRBD1. This CDR3 region has 18 residues. Germline V gene data show CDR1 as MDHEN and CDR2 as SYDVKM. V gave up 6 bases and J gave up 7 bases; unmatched junction bases: 20.

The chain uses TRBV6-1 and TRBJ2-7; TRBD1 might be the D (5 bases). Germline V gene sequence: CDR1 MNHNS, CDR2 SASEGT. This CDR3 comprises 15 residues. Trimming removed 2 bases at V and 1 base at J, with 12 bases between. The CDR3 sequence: CASSEQGVGSYEQYF. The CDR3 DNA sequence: TGTGCCAGCAGTGAACAAGGGGTCGGGTCCTACGAGCAGTACTTC.

CDR3 in DNA: TGCGCCAGCAGCCCGCTTGCGGGGTTTGATGAGCAGTTCTTC. Its protein product is CASSPLAGFDEQFF. The chain carries TRBV4-1 and TRBJ2-1; perhaps TRBD2 as D (6 bases). Trimming pared 4 bases from V and 8 bases from J, leaving 15 bases between. The CDR3 loop spans 14 amino acids. CDR1 MGHRA and CDR2 YSYEKL come from the germline V gene.

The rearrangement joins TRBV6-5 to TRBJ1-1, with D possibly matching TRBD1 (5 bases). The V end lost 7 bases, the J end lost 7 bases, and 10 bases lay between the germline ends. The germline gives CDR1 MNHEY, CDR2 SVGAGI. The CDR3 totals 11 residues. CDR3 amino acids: CASMARVEAFF. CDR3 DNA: TGTGCCAGCATGGCCAGGGTTGAAGCTTTCTTT.

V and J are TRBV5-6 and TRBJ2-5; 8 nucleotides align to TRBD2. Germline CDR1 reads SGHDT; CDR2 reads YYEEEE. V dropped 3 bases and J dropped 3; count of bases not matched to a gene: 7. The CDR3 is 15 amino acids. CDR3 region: CASSSELADKETQYF. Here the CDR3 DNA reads TGTGCCAGCAGCTCGGAACTAGCGGATAAAGAGACCCAGTACTTC.

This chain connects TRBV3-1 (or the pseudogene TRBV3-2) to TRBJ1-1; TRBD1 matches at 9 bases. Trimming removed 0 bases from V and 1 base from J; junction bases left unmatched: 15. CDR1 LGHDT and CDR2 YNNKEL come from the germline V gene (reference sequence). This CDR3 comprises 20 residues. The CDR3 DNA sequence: TGTGCCAGCAGCCAAGATAATGGTCTAGGGACAGGGCTCGGGAACACTGAAGCTTTCTTT. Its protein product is CASSQDNGLGTGLGNTEAFF.

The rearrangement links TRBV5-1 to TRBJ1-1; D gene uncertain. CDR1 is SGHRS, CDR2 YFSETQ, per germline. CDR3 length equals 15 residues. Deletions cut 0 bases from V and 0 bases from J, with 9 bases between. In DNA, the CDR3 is TGCGCCAGCAGCTTGGCCGGGAGCATGAACACTGAAGCTTTCTTT. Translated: CASSLAGSMNTEAFF.

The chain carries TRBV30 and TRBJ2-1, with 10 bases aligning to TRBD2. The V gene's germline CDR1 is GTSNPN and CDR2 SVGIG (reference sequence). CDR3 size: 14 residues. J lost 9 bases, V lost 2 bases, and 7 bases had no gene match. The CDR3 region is CAWSLAGGRGEQFF. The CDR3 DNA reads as TGTGCCTGGAGTTTAGCGGGGGGAAGGGGTGAGCAGTTCTTC.

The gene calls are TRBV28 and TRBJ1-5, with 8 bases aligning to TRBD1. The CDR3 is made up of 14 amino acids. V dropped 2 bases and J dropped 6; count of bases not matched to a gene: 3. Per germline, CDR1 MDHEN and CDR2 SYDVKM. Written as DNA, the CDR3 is TGTGCCAGCAGTTTACTGACAGGGGTTCAGCCCCAGCATTTT. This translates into CASSLLTGVQPQHF.

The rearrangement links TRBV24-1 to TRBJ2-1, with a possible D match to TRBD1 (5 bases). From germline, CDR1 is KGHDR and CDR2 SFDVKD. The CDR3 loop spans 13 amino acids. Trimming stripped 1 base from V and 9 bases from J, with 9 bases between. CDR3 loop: CATSDFPGFEQFF. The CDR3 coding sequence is TGTGCCACCAGTGATTTTCCAGGGTTTGAGCAGTTCTTC.

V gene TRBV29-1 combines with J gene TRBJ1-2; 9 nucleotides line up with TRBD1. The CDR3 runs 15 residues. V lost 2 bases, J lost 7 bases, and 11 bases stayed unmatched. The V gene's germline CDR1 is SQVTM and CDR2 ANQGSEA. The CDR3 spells CSVEKVGQGSRGYTF. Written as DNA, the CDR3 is TGCAGCGTTGAAAAGGTGGGACAGGGTTCTCGTGGCTACACCTTC.

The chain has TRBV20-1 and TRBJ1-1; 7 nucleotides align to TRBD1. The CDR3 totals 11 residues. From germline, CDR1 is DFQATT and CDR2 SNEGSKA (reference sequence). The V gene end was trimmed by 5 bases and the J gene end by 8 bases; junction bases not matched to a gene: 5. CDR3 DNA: TGCAGTGCTGACAGGGCCCAAGAAGCTTTCTTT. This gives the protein CSADRAQEAFF.

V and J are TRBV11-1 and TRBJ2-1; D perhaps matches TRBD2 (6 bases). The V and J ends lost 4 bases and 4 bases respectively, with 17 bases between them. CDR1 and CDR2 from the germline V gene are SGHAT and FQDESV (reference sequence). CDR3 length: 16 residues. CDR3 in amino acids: CASSSVSTSVYNEQFF. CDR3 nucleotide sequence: TGTGCCAGCAGCTCTGTCTCGACTAGTGTGTACAATGAGCAGTTCTTC.

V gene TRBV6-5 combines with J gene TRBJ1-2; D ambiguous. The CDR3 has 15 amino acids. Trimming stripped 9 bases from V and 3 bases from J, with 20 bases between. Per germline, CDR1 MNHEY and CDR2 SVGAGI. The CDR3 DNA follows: TGTGCCAGTCGGAGTTCGAGGAATGATCACTATGGCTACACCTTC. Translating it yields CASRSSRNDHYGYTF.